This TCR beta chain appears in the sequencing data of a study of shared clonotypes between healthy human individuals. Study-wide background: Each donor had three CD4 naive, three CD4 memory, two CD8 naive and one CD8 memory plate.

From germline, CDR1 is MDHEN and CDR2 SYDVKM. J gave up 5 bases and V 5 bases, and 7 bases lay outside the gene matches. This CDR3 comprises 14 residues. Libraries were prepared by immunoSEQ multiplex PCR; TCRdb keeps only in-frame clonotypes and omits some of them. The sample lists 2 million to 2.5 million clones; roughly 93% were seen once. The sequenced sample consisted of naive CD4+ T cells from PBMCs. The subset denotes: CD45RA+ positively selected. The chain recombines TRBV28 with TRBJ2-7; 9 bases fit TRBD2. This receptor was identified in a man aged 18 to 30 in good health. Some clones in this sample may be carry-over from other donors' samples. The CDR3 nucleotides are TGTGCCAGCAGTCGAAGCGGGAGGATCAACGAGCAGTACTTC. Amino acid sequence: CASSRSGRINEQYF.